The 26 T cell receptor beta chains below all came from one sample that was sequenced in a study of blood T cell repertoires in COVID-19. The data were produced by immunoSEQ multiplex PCR, yet TCRdb's version contains in-frame clones alone and is incomplete. In the table there are 250,000 or so clones, approximately 89% of which are singletons. The sample comprised peripheral blood. Every receptor here comes from a woman in her forties who had recovered from COVID-19.

The chain is built from TRBV7-3 and TRBJ2-2; 7 nucleotides match TRBD1. This CDR3 contains 17 residues. V shed 4 bases, J shed 1 base, and the junction held 9 bases outside the gene matches. Germline V lookup: CDR1 SGHTA, CDR2 FQGTGA. The CDR3 is CASSSTPGQLNTGELFF. CDR3 nucleotides: TGTGCCAGCAGCTCAACCCCGGGACAGCTGAACACCGGGGAGCTGTTTTTT.

V gene TRBV10-3 combines with J gene TRBJ1-3; the match to TRBD1 covers 7 bases. This CDR3 is built from 14 residues. Germline V gene lookup returns CDR1 ENHRY and CDR2 SYGVKD. V lost 6 bases, J lost 10 bases, and 12 bases stayed unmatched. In DNA, the CDR3 is TGTGCCATCAGCCCTTCCGGGACAGATCATACCATATATTTT. Protein: CAISPSGTDHTIYF.

The chain has TRBV27 and TRBJ2-5; 12 bases fit TRBD2. Germline V lookup: CDR1 MNHEY, CDR2 SMNVEV (reference sequence). The trim removed 6 bases at V and 1 base at J, leaving 6 bases unmatched. The CDR3 extends over 16 amino acids. Here the CDR3 DNA reads TGTGCCAGCAGGATGACTAGCGGGGGCTTCCAAGAGACCCAGTACTTC. It specifies CASRMTSGGFQETQYF.

The chain joins TRBV5-1 to TRBJ2-2; D gene unclear. Trimming stripped 2 bases from V and 4 bases from J, with 9 bases between. CDR3 size: 14 residues. Germline V gives CDR1 SGHRS, CDR2 YFSETQ. CDR3 nucleotides: TGCGCCAGCAGCTTCGAGTCTCCCACCGGGGAGCTGTTTTTT. This sequence encodes CASSFESPTGELFF.

This clone has more than one count but fewer than ten. The chain recombines TRBV9 with TRBJ2-2; D is perhaps TRBD2 (6 bases). Trimming took off 7 bases at V and 5 bases at J, with 12 bases between the two ends. The CDR3 is 13 residues long. Germline CDR1 is SGDLS and CDR2 is YYNGEE. The CDR3 bases are TGTGCCAGCTGCCGGCGGGAAACCGGGGAGCTGTTTTTT. Its protein is CASCRRETGELFF. The full variable domain, rest sourced from reference TRBV9 and TRBJ2-2, is DSGVTQTPKHLITATGQRVTLRCSPRSGDLSVYWYQQSLDQGLQFLIQYYNGEERAKGNILERFSAQQFPDLHSELNLSSLELGDSALYFCASCRRETGELFFGEGSRLTVL.

The chain carries TRBV27 and TRBJ2-1, with 7 bases fitting TRBD1. This CDR3 region has 16 residues. With V trimmed by 6 bases and J by 2 bases, 10 bases remained unmatched. Germline CDR1 reads MNHEY; CDR2 reads SMNVEV (reference sequence). The CDR3 sequence is CASSLQGTYTYNEQFF. CDR3 nucleotides: TGTGCCAGCAGCCTACAGGGGACATACACCTACAATGAGCAGTTCTTC.

The V and J genes are TRBV30 and TRBJ1-4; D is possibly TRBD1 (5 bases). CDR1 is GTSNPN and CDR2 is SVGIG in the germline V gene (reference sequence). The ends were cut back, 4 bases at V and 8 bases at J, with 11 bases in the middle. The CDR3 has 12 residues. CDR3: CAWTPGGEKLFF. CDR3 in DNA: TGTGCCTGGACTCCCGGGGGGGAAAAACTGTTTTTT.

V is TRBV7-9 and J is TRBJ1-1, with 7 bases fitting TRBD1. J gave up 5 bases and V 5 bases, and 8 bases lay outside the gene matches. Germline V lookup: CDR1 SEHNR, CDR2 FQNEAQ (reference sequence). The CDR3 is 14 amino acids. This CDR3 reads CASSPRQGWTEAFF. In nucleotides, the CDR3 is TGTGCCAGCAGCCCTCGACAGGGTTGGACTGAAGCTTTCTTT. The full variable domain, with the rest looked up from reference TRBV7-9 and TRBJ1-1, is DTGVSQNPRHKITKRGQNVTFRCDPISEHNRLYWYRQTLGQGPEFLTYFQNEAQLEKSRLLSDRFSAERPKGSFSTLEIQRTEQGDSAMYLCASSPRQGWTEAFFGQGTRLTVV.

The chain employs TRBV7-3 and TRBJ2-3; 7 bases agree with TRBD1. The junction had 5 bases not matched to a gene; V was cut back by 5 bases and J by 3 bases. CDR1 is SGHTA and CDR2 is FQGTGA in the germline V gene. The CDR3 consists of 14 residues. This CDR3 reads CASSPRQGTDTQYF. CDR3 DNA sequence: TGTGCCAGCAGCCCACGACAGGGTACAGATACGCAGTATTTT.

The chain recombines TRBV3-1 (or the pseudogene TRBV3-2) with TRBJ1-1; D not resolved. CDR1 is LGHDT, CDR2 YNNKEL, per germline (reference sequence). Between the trimmed V and J ends, which lost 0 bases and 3 bases, there was a span of 8 bases. CDR3 length: 14 residues. CDR3 protein: CASSQEGWDTEAFF. CDR3 coding DNA: TGTGCCAGCAGCCAAGAGGGCTGGGACACTGAAGCTTTCTTT.

The genes are TRBV19 and TRBJ1-2; 10 bases are a match to TRBD1. V was pared by 7 bases and J by 4 bases, with 9 bases of the junction left unmatched. The CDR3 has 15 residues. Germline V lookup: CDR1 LNHDA, CDR2 SQIVND (reference sequence). The CDR3 DNA follows: TGTGCCAGTAAGGTCGGACAGGGGGTCGGCTATGGCTACACCTTC. Its translation is CASKVGQGVGYGYTF.

The chain joins TRBV6-6 to TRBJ1-6, with 8 bases identical to TRBD1. The CDR3 contains 16 residues. V lost 6 bases to trimming and J lost 6 bases; unmatched junction nucleotides: 10. Germline CDR1 and CDR2: MNHNY and SVGAGI (reference sequence). Here the CDR3 reads CASSRWTGRSNSPLHF. CDR3 sequence (DNA): TGTGCCAGCAGCCGTTGGACAGGGCGGTCTAATTCACCCCTCCACTTT.

This clone was seen just once. The rearrangement joins TRBV6-5 to TRBJ1-5; 7 nucleotides agree with TRBD1. The CDR3 has 15 amino acids. J was trimmed by 4 bases and V by 0 bases; bases with no gene match: 3. Germline CDR1 reads MNHEY; CDR2 reads SVGAGI. The CDR3 nucleotides are TGTGCCAGCAGTTACTCGGGGACAGAGAATCAGCCCCAGCATTTT. This encodes CASSYSGTENQPQHF.

The chain is built from TRBV5-1 and TRBJ2-3, with D possibly being TRBD1 (6 bases). Deletions cut 2 bases from V and 0 bases from J, with 10 bases between. Germline V gene sequence: CDR1 SGHRS, CDR2 YFSETQ. The CDR3 is 15 amino acids. The CDR3 DNA is TGCGCCAGCAGCTTTACAGGGACAAGCACAGATACGCAGTATTTT. This codes for CASSFTGTSTDTQYF.

V and J are TRBV28 and TRBJ1-6, with TRBD1 as a possible D gene (5 bases). The CDR3 is 12 amino acids. V lost 7 bases and J lost 7, with 8 bases in between. Germline V gene sequence: CDR1 MDHEN, CDR2 SYDVKM. This chain's CDR3 is CASKRGNSPLHF. Here the CDR3 DNA reads TGTGCCAGCAAAAGGGGAAATTCACCCCTCCACTTT.

This clone was seen just once. The chain uses TRBV18 and TRBJ2-5, with D unclear. CDR3 length equals 13 residues. Germline CDR1 KGHSH, CDR2 LQKENI. V was trimmed by 2 bases and J by 5 bases, leaving 9 bases between them. In nucleotides, the CDR3 is TGTGCCAGCTCACCAGCCGGTTTTGAGACCCAGTACTTC. This gives the protein CASSPAGFETQYF.

The chain employs TRBV15 and TRBJ2-1; tentative D call: TRBD2 (5 bases). CDR1 is LNHNV and CDR2 is YYDKDF in the germline V gene (reference sequence). The CDR3 has 13 amino acids. V shed 3 bases and J shed 7 bases, with 10 bases lying between them. This CDR3 is CATSRDLTNEQFF. DNA of the CDR3: TGTGCCACCAGCAGGGACTTGACTAATGAGCAGTTCTTC.

The chain joins TRBV2 to TRBJ2-5, with 8 bases matching TRBD2. Germline assignment: CDR1 SNHLY and CDR2 FYNNEI. There are 14 residues in the CDR3. V shed 10 bases and J 2 bases; nucleotides not matched to a gene: 9. CDR3 coding DNA: TGTGCCATTACACGGTTAGCGGGGCAAGAGACCCAGTACTTC. This encodes CAITRLAGQETQYF.

The V gene is TRBV5-8, the J gene TRBJ1-2; a possible D gene is TRBD1 (6 bases). The CDR3 has 11 amino acids. Germline assignment: CDR1 SGHTS and CDR2 YDEGEE. Trimming shortened V by 5 bases and J by 7 bases, and 9 bases separated the two germline ends. In DNA, the CDR3 is TGTGCCAGCAGAGAGGGGGTTGGCTACACCTTC. It specifies CASREGVGYTF. Supplemented by reference TRBV5-8 and TRBJ1-2, the full variable domain reads EAGVTQSPTHLIKTRGQQATLRCSPISGHTSVYWYQQALGLGLQFLLWYDEGEERNRGNFPPRFSGRQFPNYSSELNVNALELEDSALYLCASREGVGYTFGSGTRLTVV.

The V and J genes are TRBV29-1 and TRBJ2-2; TRBD2 might be the D (6 bases). The CDR3 is 14 residues long. Trimming removed 3 bases at V and 0 bases at J, with 8 bases between. Germline-derived CDR1 and CDR2 are SQVTM and ANQGSEA. The CDR3 nucleotides are TGCAGCGTTGAGGGGGGAGCGAACACCGGGGAGCTGTTTTTT. Protein: CSVEGGANTGELFF.

J is TRBJ2-5 and V is TRBV10-2; possibly TRBD2 for D (6 bases). V was clipped by 2 bases and J by 0 bases, with 13 bases between them. Germline V lookup: CDR1 WSHSY, CDR2 SAAADI. The CDR3 spans 16 residues. The CDR3 nucleotides read TGCGCCAGCAGTGAGCCCCAGCCGGGAGACCAAGAGACCCAGTACTTC. Protein: CASSEPQPGDQETQYF.

The rearrangement joins TRBV6-5 to TRBJ1-2; a weak D match, TRBD1 (5 bases). Germline CDR1 is MNHEY and CDR2 is SVGAGI. There are 13 residues in the CDR3. Trimming shortened V by 7 bases and J by 0 bases, and 9 bases separated the two germline ends. DNA of the CDR3: TGTGCCAGCATCCAGGGCACTAACTATGGCTACACCTTC. This codes for CASIQGTNYGYTF.

This sequence joins TRBV9 and TRBJ2-2; the D gene is possibly TRBD2 (5 bases). The CDR3 has 15 residues. Germline V CDR1 and CDR2: SGDLS, YYNGEE. V lost 0 bases and J lost 4, with 10 bases in between. DNA for the CDR3: TGTGCCAGCAGCGTAGAAAGCCGGGGCACCGGGGAGCTGTTTTTT. Amino acid sequence: CASSVESRGTGELFF.

This chain uses TRBV7-9 with TRBJ2-3, with 9 bases fitting TRBD2. CDR1 and CDR2 (germline): SEHNR, FQNEAQ (reference sequence). CDR3 size: 15 residues. J lost 4 bases, V lost 5 bases, and 7 bases had no gene match. Here the CDR3 DNA reads TGTGCCAGCAGCCTCTTAGCGGGGGAGGCAGATACGCAGTATTTT. This sequence encodes CASSLLAGEADTQYF.

The V and J genes are TRBV7-9 and TRBJ2-5; 7 nucleotides align to TRBD2. Germline CDR1 reads SEHNR; CDR2 reads FQNEAQ (reference sequence). This CDR3 has 14 residues. The V gene end was trimmed by 6 bases and the J gene end by 7 bases; junction bases not matched to a gene: 11. CDR3 in DNA: TGTGCCAGCAGTTTCTCTGGACTAGTGCCGACCCAGTACTTC. Its protein product is CASSFSGLVPTQYF.

The chain recombines TRBV27 with TRBJ1-5, with TRBD1 as a possible D gene (5 bases). The CDR3 length is 14 residues. The germline V and J ends were trimmed by 2 bases and 3 bases, with 8 bases remaining between them. CDR1 is MNHEY, CDR2 SMNVEV, per germline (reference sequence). The CDR3 nucleotides read TGTGCCAGCAGTTTAGCAGGGAACAATCAGCCCCAGCATTTT. The encoded protein is CASSLAGNNQPQHF.